This TCR beta chain was identified in a study of cytomegalovirus exposure and HLA in healthy donors. The overall study: Earlier, fewer than 140 million unique TCR beta sequences were recovered from 200 million or so T cells by an analysis.

Each donor was nominally healthy when sampled (though unrecorded immune exposures were likely). PCR used 60 Vbeta primers and 13 Jbeta primers. Sequencing was performed with immunoSEQ multiplex PCR; in TCRdb, only in-frame clones are kept and a portion is missing. The sample contains some 150,000 clones, approximately 78% of which appear only once. The V and J ends lost 6 bases and 4 bases respectively, with 15 bases between them. Germline V CDR1 and CDR2: SNHLY, FYNNEI. CDR3 length: 15 amino acids. This clonotype was sampled from a woman aged 18-30 years in good health and CMV-seronegative. This chain connects TRBV2 to TRBJ2-2, with D possibly being TRBD1 (6 bases). The source material was PBMCs. The DNA for the CDR3 is TGTGCCAGCAGGGACCGGGACAAGTCCACCGGGGAGCTGTTTTTT. Protein sequence: CASRDRDKSTGELFF. The full variable domain, in which reference TRBV2 and TRBJ2-2 provide the parts outside the CDR3, is EPEVTQTPSHQVTQMGQEVILRCVPISNHLYFYWYRQILGQKVEFLVSFYNNEISEKSEIFDDQFSVERPDGSNFTLKIRSTKLEDSAMYFCASRDRDKSTGELFFGEGSRLTVL.